Following are 30 T cell receptor beta chains from one sample sequenced in a study of STAT5B mutations in CD4+ large granular lymphocyte leukemia. Generated by immunoSEQ multiplex PCR, the TCRdb table keeps only in-frame clones and is missing some. The sample consists of about 38,000 clones, around 85% of them appearing once. What was sequenced was CD4+ T cells from blood buffy coats. The receptors were sampled from a human donor in good health.

The chain carries TRBV5-6 and TRBJ2-5; D not resolved. Trimming stripped 4 bases from V and 5 bases from J, with 21 bases between. This CDR3 spans 16 amino acids. Per germline, CDR1 SGHDT and CDR2 YYEEEE. The CDR3 is CASSLSPRTTGETQYF. CDR3 bases: TGTGCCAGCAGCCTATCACCAAGGACGACTGGGGAGACCCAGTACTTC.

The chain couples TRBV9 to TRBJ2-7; 9 bases align to TRBD2. The CDR3 contains 15 residues. The ends lost 0 bases at V and 3 bases at J; junction bases unmatched: 4. The germline gives CDR1 SGDLS, CDR2 YYNGEE. CDR3 sequence reads: CASSVEGSGGYEQYF. The CDR3 nucleotides are TGTGCCAGCAGCGTAGAAGGTAGCGGGGGCTACGAGCAGTACTTC.

This chain joins TRBV20-1 and TRBJ1-2; D remains unclear. The CDR3 covers 8 residues. The V end was cut by 7 bases, the J end by 6 bases, with 3 bases between. Germline V gives CDR1 DFQATT, CDR2 SNEGSKA (reference sequence). CDR3 sequence: CSEDGYTF. CDR3 bases: TGCAGTGAGGATGGCTACACCTTC.

This chain joins TRBV30 and TRBJ2-7, with D uncertain. CDR1 GTSNPN and CDR2 SVGIG come from the germline V gene (reference sequence). Trimming removed 8 bases at V and 0 bases at J, with 17 bases between. There are 14 residues in the CDR3. The CDR3, as DNA: TGTGCCATGCAGGTGACGGATTACTCCTACGAGCAGTACTTC. This encodes CAMQVTDYSYEQYF.

The chain combines TRBV6-1 with TRBJ1-4; D remains ambiguous. Trimming left V 1 base short and J 8 bases short, with 11 bases between. There are 14 residues in the CDR3. The germline CDR1 and CDR2 sequences are MNHNS and SASEGT. In DNA, the CDR3 is TGTGCCAGCAGTGAAGTACGTAAAGTAGAAAAACTGTTTTTT. Translating gives CASSEVRKVEKLFF.

The chain employs TRBV2 and TRBJ2-5; D is unclear. With 9 bases removed from V and 5 bases from J, the gap between germline ends came to 16 bases. Germline assignment: CDR1 SNHLY and CDR2 FYNNEI. The CDR3 length is 13 residues. Here the CDR3 DNA reads TGTGCCAGACAGAATAAGCTTGGGGAGACCCAGTACTTC. Residues: CARQNKLGETQYF.

CDR3 nucleotide sequence: TGTGCCAGCAGCGTCTTAGCGGGGGGGCCCGAAGAGACCCAGTACTTC. Its protein is CASSVLAGGPEETQYF. This chain connects TRBV9 to TRBJ2-5; 11 bases are a match to TRBD2. Germline loops: CDR1 SGDLS, CDR2 YYNGEE. The ends lost 2 bases at V and 3 bases at J; junction bases unmatched: 6. The CDR3 extends over 16 amino acids.

CDR3 DNA: TGTGCCAGCAGCTTATATCTTCGACGGGAGGGAAAGTCTGGGGCCAACGTCCTGACTTTC. Translated: CASSLYLRREGKSGANVLTF. The chain joins TRBV13 to TRBJ2-6; 8 bases are a match to TRBD2. This CDR3 has 20 residues. The germline V gene encodes CDR1 PRHDT and CDR2 FYEKMQ (reference sequence). With 2 bases clipped from V and 1 base from J, the junction kept 13 bases outside the gene matches.

The chain carries TRBV18 and TRBJ1-5; weak D call: TRBD1 (5 bases). Per germline, CDR1 KGHSH and CDR2 LQKENI. V was clipped by 4 bases and J by 5 bases, with 9 bases between them. The CDR3 has 13 residues. The CDR3 region is CASSRGEDQPQHF. The CDR3 region has the DNA TGTGCCAGCTCACGGGGGGAAGATCAGCCCCAGCATTTT.

This chain uses TRBV5-1 with TRBJ2-1; 10 bases match TRBD2. The CDR3 is made up of 15 amino acids. CDR1 and CDR2 (germline): SGHRS, YFSETQ. V trimming: 4 bases; J trimming: 4 bases; junction bases outside the gene matches: 5. CDR3 nucleotide sequence: TGCGCCAGCAGCGAGGGACTAGCGAGTTACAATGAGCAGTTCTTC. Protein sequence: CASSEGLASYNEQFF.

This clone turned up a few times. The V gene is TRBV6-1, the J gene TRBJ2-7; the match to TRBD2 covers 7 bases. CDR1 is MNHNS and CDR2 is SASEGT in the germline V gene. This CDR3 is built from 14 residues. J lost 3 bases, V lost 3 bases, and 5 bases had no gene match. This chain's CDR3 is CASSEGSGVYEQYF. The CDR3 DNA follows: TGTGCCAGCAGTGAGGGGAGCGGGGTCTACGAGCAGTACTTC.

The chain is built from TRBV6-5 and TRBJ2-7; 9 nucleotides match TRBD1. Germline loops: CDR1 MNHEY, CDR2 SVGAGI. The CDR3 is made up of 15 amino acids. V shed 6 bases and J 6 bases; nucleotides not matched to a gene: 12. Here the CDR3 DNA reads TGTGCCAGCAGCCATCCACCGGACAGGGGTGGCGAGCAGTACTTC. Its protein product is CASSHPPDRGGEQYF.

This clone was observed once. J is TRBJ2-3 and V is TRBV27; TRBD1 matches at 8 bases. CDR3 length equals 16 residues. Germline V gene lookup returns CDR1 MNHEY and CDR2 SMNVEV (reference sequence). The V gene end was trimmed by 4 bases and the J gene end by 4 bases; junction bases not matched to a gene: 10. Written as DNA, the CDR3 is TGTGCCAGCAGTTCCCCGGACAGGGTTGGAGCAGATACGCAGTATTTT. It yields the protein CASSSPDRVGADTQYF.

This clone showed up just a few times. The rearrangement joins TRBV19 to TRBJ1-1; 7 positions match TRBD1. Germline loops: CDR1 LNHDA, CDR2 SQIVND (reference sequence). V lost 5 bases and J lost 0; bases outside the gene matches: 6. The CDR3 has 15 residues. For the CDR3, the DNA is TGTGCCAGTAGTCCCCGACAGGGTGTGAACACTGAAGCTTTCTTT. Residues: CASSPRQGVNTEAFF.

In its sample, this clone was seen once. Additional DNA sequences in this sample encode the identical CDR3. The chain recombines TRBV6-1 with TRBJ2-5; TRBD1 might be the D (5 bases). Germline assignment: CDR1 MNHNS and CDR2 SASEGT. The CDR3 consists of 12 residues. V was pared by 2 bases and J by 4 bases, with 5 bases between. In DNA, the CDR3 is TGTGCCAGCAGTGAAAGGGGAGAGACCCAGTACTTC. Translated: CASSERGETQYF.

The chain uses TRBV19 and TRBJ1-1; TRBD1 matches at 7 bases. CDR3 length: 14 residues. V lost 5 bases, J lost 0 bases, and 3 bases stayed unmatched. CDR1 and CDR2 (germline): LNHDA, SQIVND (reference sequence). The CDR3 region is CASSGTDLNTEAFF. The CDR3, as DNA: TGTGCCAGTAGTGGGACAGACCTGAACACTGAAGCTTTCTTT.

The V call is TRBV5-1, the J call TRBJ2-1; TRBD1 matches 8 bases. Germline V gene data show CDR1 as SGHRS and CDR2 as YFSETQ. The CDR3 sequence is 16 residues long. The J segment lost 8 bases and the V segment lost 0 bases, leaving 10 bases of the junction unmatched. The CDR3 bases are TGCGCCAGCAGCTTGGATCCGACAGGGGCTTCCTATGAGCAGTTCTTC. Translated, it gives CASSLDPTGASYEQFF.

This chain joins TRBV28 and TRBJ2-6; D perhaps matches TRBD2 (5 bases). Deletions cut 6 bases from V and 4 bases from J, with 13 bases between. Germline CDR1 reads MDHEN; CDR2 reads SYDVKM. CDR3 size: 15 residues. CDR3 DNA sequence: TGTGCCAGCAGCAACCCGACGGGAGGGGCCAACGTCCTGACTTTC. Residues: CASSNPTGGANVLTF.

The chain recombines TRBV11-2 with TRBJ1-4; D is unclear. The CDR3 runs 15 residues. Germline V gene sequence: CDR1 SGHAT, CDR2 FQNNGV. The V gene lost 6 bases and the J gene lost 7 bases, with 18 bases spanning the gap. CDR3 loop: CASSWAQFSGEKLFF. The CDR3 region has the DNA TGTGCCAGCAGTTGGGCGCAGTTCAGTGGTGAAAAACTGTTTTTT.

The J gene is TRBJ2-2, the V gene TRBV4-1; 10 bases align to TRBD2. The CDR3 consists of 19 residues. V shed 0 bases and J 1 base; nucleotides not matched to a gene: 8. Germline V gives CDR1 MGHRA, CDR2 YSYEKL. The CDR3 here is CASSQDRTSGAVNTGELFF. The DNA of the CDR3 is TGCGCCAGCAGCCAAGACCGGACTAGCGGAGCTGTGAACACCGGGGAGCTGTTTTTT.

This rearrangement joins TRBV7-9 to TRBJ1-5; perhaps TRBD1 as D (5 bases). The germline V and J ends were trimmed by 6 bases and 0 bases, with 12 bases remaining between them. Germline assignment: CDR1 SEHNR and CDR2 FQNEAQ (reference sequence). The CDR3 extends over 15 amino acids. The CDR3 DNA is TGTGCCAGCAGTTTCTCAGGGTCTAGCAATCAGCCCCAGCATTTT. Translation: CASSFSGSSNQPQHF.

The chain combines TRBV30 with TRBJ2-6; no reliable D call. This CDR3 comprises 14 residues. Trimming cost V 5 bases and J 0 bases, with 8 bases left between them. Germline V gene sequence: CDR1 GTSNPN, CDR2 SVGIG (reference sequence). The CDR3 bases are TGTGCCTGGGCTTTCGGCTCTGGGGCCAACGTCCTGACTTTC. Its translation is CAWAFGSGANVLTF. Complete variable domain (other parts from reference TRBV30 and TRBJ2-6): SQTIHQWPATLVQPVGSPLSLECTVEGTSNPNLYWYRQAAGRGLQLLFYSVGIGQISSEVPQNLSASRPQDRQFILSSKKLLLSDSGFYLCAWAFGSGANVLTFGAGSRLTVL.

The chain is built from TRBV7-2 and TRBJ1-3; TRBD1 matches 7 bases. The V and J ends lost 5 bases and 0 bases, in that order; junction bases with no gene match: 7. The CDR3 runs 16 residues. The germline V gene has CDR1 SGHTA and CDR2 FQGNSA. For the CDR3, the DNA is TGTGCCAGCAGCCTCAGGGGGGGAAACTCTGGAAACACCATATATTTT. Translating gives CASSLRGGNSGNTIYF.

This clone was seen only a few times. The chain has TRBV6-1 and TRBJ1-1; D is ambiguous. In germline, CDR1 is MNHNS, CDR2 SASEGT. The CDR3 is 14 residues long. The V end was cut by 6 bases, the J end by 2 bases, with 13 bases between. The DNA of the CDR3 is TGTGCCAGCAGGGCTACAGCCCTAAACACTGAAGCTTTCTTT. It is translated as CASRATALNTEAFF.

The chain joins TRBV5-4 to TRBJ2-1; 10 positions match TRBD2. The CDR3 runs 15 residues. V lost 4 bases to trimming and J lost 5 bases; unmatched junction nucleotides: 6. Germline assignment: CDR1 SGHNT and CDR2 YYREEE (reference sequence). For the CDR3, the DNA is TGTGCCAGCAGCCTAGGGACTAGCGCGGACAATGAGCAGTTCTTC. Translating gives CASSLGTSADNEQFF.

This chain joins TRBV15 and TRBJ2-2; 7 nucleotides align to TRBD1. Per germline, CDR1 LNHNV and CDR2 YYDKDF (reference sequence). With 0 bases clipped from V and 0 bases from J, the junction kept 1 base outside the gene matches. The CDR3 length is 16 residues. This CDR3 is CATSRETGSNTGELFF. CDR3 DNA sequence: TGTGCCACCAGCAGAGAGACAGGGTCGAACACCGGGGAGCTGTTTTTT.

The chain links TRBV9 to TRBJ2-7; 7 bases map to TRBD2. The CDR3 sequence is 16 residues long. The junction had 6 bases not matched to a gene; V was cut back by 0 bases and J by 0 bases. Germline V gives CDR1 SGDLS, CDR2 YYNGEE. In DNA, the CDR3 is TGTGCCAGCAGCGTAGATGGAAGCGGGGTCTCCTACGAGCAGTACTTC. Amino acids: CASSVDGSGVSYEQYF.

V gene TRBV5-4 combines with J gene TRBJ2-5; 7 bases line up with TRBD2. After removal of 7 bases from V and 4 bases from J, the junction contained 7 bases not matched to a gene. CDR3 size: 13 residues. Germline V gives CDR1 SGHNT, CDR2 YYREEE (reference sequence). CDR3 sequence (DNA): TGTGCCAGCCAGACTAGCAGCAGAGAGACCCAGTACTTC. This sequence encodes CASQTSSRETQYF. The entire variable domain, with the rest obtained from reference TRBV5-4 and TRBJ2-5, is as follows: ETGVTQSPTHLIKTRGQQVTLRCSSQSGHNTVSWYQQALGQGPQFIFQYYREEENGRGNFPPRFSGLQFPNYSSELNVNALELDDSALYLCASQTSSRETQYFGPGTRLLVL.

The J gene is TRBJ1-2, the V gene TRBV10-1; no clear D gene. The CDR3 extends over 13 amino acids. Germline V gives CDR1 WNHNN, CDR2 SYGVQD (reference sequence). V lost 4 bases and J lost 2, with 8 bases in between. CDR3: CASSGTANYGYTF. The CDR3 DNA reads TGCGCCAGCAGTGGGACCGCGAACTATGGCTACACCTTC.

V usage is TRBV19 and J usage is TRBJ1-1; TRBD1 agrees at 7 bases. The CDR3 is 15 amino acids. Germline CDR1 reads LNHDA; CDR2 reads SQIVND (reference sequence). Trimming took 3 bases from V and 3 from J; bases not matched to a gene: 7. In nucleotides, the CDR3 is TGTGCCAGTAGTATTTCGACAGGGACTTACACTGAAGCTTTCTTT. Translating it yields CASSISTGTYTEAFF.